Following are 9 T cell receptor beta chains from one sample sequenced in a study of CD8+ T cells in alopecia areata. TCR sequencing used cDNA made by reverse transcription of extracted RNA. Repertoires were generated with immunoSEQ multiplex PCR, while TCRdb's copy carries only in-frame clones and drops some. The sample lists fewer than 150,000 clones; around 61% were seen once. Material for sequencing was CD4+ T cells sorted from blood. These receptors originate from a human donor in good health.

CDR3 sequence: CASSLTAKAEAFF. The CDR3 coding sequence is TGTGCCAGCAGCTTGACGGCGAAGGCTGAAGCTTTCTTT. The genes are TRBV7-3 and TRBJ1-1; D not resolved. V dropped 3 bases and J dropped 6 bases, with 11 bases sitting between them. In germline, CDR1 is SGHTA, CDR2 FQGTGA. The CDR3 is made up of 13 amino acids.

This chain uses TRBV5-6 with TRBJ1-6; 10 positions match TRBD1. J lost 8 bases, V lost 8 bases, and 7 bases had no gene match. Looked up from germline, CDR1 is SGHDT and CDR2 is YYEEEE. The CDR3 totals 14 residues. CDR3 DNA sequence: TGTGCCAGTCAGACGACAGGGGGCGATTCACCCCTCCACTTT. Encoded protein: CASQTTGGDSPLHF.

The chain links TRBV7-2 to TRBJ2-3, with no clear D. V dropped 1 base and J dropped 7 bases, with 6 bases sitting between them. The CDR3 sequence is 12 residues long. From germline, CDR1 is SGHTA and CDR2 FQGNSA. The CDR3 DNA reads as TGTGCCAGCAGCTTAGGGGTAAATACGCAGTATTTT. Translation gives CASSLGVNTQYF.

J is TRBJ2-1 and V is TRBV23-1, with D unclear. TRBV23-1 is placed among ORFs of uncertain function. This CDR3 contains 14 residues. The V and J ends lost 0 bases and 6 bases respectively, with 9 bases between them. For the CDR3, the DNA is TGCGCCAGCAGTCAATCTGGCCGCGGCAATGAGCAGTTCTTC. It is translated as CASSQSGRGNEQFF.

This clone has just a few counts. In nucleotides, the CDR3 is TGTGCCAGCAGTTACACACAGGGCGGGGATTCACCCCTCCACTTT. This translates into CASSYTQGGDSPLHF. V and J are TRBV6-6 and TRBJ1-6; tentatively, D is TRBD1 (6 bases). Trimming took off 2 bases at V and 8 bases at J, with 13 bases between the two ends. The CDR3 consists of 15 residues. The germline CDR1 and CDR2 sequences are MNHNY and SVGAGI (reference sequence).

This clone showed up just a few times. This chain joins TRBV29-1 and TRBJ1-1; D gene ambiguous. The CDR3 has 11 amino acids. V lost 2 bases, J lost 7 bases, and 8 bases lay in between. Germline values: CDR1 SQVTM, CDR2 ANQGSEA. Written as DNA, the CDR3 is TGCAGCGTTGAAACCCTGGTTGAAGCTTTCTTT. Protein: CSVETLVEAFF.

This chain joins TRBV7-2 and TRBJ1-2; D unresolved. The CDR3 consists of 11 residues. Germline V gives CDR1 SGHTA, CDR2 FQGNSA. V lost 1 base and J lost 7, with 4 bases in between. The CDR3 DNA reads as TGTGCCAGCAGCTTAGGCTCTGGCTACACCTTC. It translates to CASSLGSGYTF.

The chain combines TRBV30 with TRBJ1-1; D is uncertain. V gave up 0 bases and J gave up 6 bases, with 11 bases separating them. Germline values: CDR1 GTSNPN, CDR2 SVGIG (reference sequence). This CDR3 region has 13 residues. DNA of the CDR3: TGTGCCTGGAGTGTATACGAGGGCTCTGAAGCTTTCTTT. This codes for CAWSVYEGSEAFF.

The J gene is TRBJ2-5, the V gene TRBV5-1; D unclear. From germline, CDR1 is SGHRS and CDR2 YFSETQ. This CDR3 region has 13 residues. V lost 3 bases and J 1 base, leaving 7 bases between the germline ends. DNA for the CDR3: TGCGCCAGCAGCTCCATGACCCAAGAGACCCAGTACTTC. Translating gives CASSSMTQETQYF. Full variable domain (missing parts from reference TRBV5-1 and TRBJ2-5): KAGVTQTPRYLIKTRGQQVTLSCSPISGHRSVSWYQQTPGQGLQFLFEYFSETQRNKGNFPGRFSGRQFSNSRSEMNVSTLELGDSALYLCASSSMTQETQYFGPGTRLLVL.